This TCR beta chain is drawn from a study of cytomegalovirus exposure and HLA in healthy donors. Whole-study findings and limits: Later on, an analysis showed TCR association rates differing by HLA locus, with DRB1 the most and HLA-C the fewest. Of the V segments, some could not be distinguished, including TRBV6-2 and TRBV6-3, and were excluded. Accurate predictions that matched the HLA-A and HLA-B alleles of most subjects were reportedly made from TCR beta sequences.

It was with 60 Vbeta and 13 Jbeta primers that the PCR ran. TCRdb keeps only in-frame clones here, not all; method: immunoSEQ multiplex PCR. Of 150,000 to 200,000 clones listed, roughly four fifths were seen once; the top ten hold about 1.6%. In regard to this clone: Antigen specificity is unknown.

Germline values: CDR1 MGHDK, CDR2 SYGVNS. The ends were cut back, 3 bases at V and 2 bases at J, with 12 bases in the middle. This CDR3 region has 15 residues. Sequenced sample: PBMCs. V gene TRBV25-1 combines with J gene TRBJ2-3, with D perhaps matching TRBD2 (6 bases). The clonotype was recovered from a man in his forties in good health and CMV-seronegative. The CDR3 is CASSDLRGFTDTQYF. The CDR3 nucleotides are TGTGCCAGCAGTGATTTGCGGGGCTTCACAGATACGCAGTATTTT. Full variable domain (missing parts from reference TRBV25-1 and TRBJ2-3): EADIYQTPRYLVIGTGKKITLECSQTMGHDKMYWYQQDPGMELHLIHYSYGVNSTEKGDLSSESTVSRIRTEHFPLTLESARPSHTSQYLCASSDLRGFTDTQYFGPGTRLTVL.